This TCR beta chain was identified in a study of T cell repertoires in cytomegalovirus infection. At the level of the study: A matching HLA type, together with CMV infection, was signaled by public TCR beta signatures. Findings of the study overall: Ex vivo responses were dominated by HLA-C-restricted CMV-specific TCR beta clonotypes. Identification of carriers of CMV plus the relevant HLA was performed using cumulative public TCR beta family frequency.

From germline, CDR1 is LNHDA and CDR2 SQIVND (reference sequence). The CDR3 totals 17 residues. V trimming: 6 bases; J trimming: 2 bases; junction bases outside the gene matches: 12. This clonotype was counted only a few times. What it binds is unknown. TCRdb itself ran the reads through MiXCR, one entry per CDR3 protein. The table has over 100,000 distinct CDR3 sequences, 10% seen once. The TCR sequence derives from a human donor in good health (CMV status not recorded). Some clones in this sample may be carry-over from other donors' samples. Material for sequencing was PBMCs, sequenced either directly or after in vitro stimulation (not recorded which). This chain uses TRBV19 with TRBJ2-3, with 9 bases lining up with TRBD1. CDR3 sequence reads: CASSKQGARPNTDTQYF. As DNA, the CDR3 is TGTGCCAGTAGCAAACAGGGGGCCAGGCCTAACACAGATACGCAGTATTTT.